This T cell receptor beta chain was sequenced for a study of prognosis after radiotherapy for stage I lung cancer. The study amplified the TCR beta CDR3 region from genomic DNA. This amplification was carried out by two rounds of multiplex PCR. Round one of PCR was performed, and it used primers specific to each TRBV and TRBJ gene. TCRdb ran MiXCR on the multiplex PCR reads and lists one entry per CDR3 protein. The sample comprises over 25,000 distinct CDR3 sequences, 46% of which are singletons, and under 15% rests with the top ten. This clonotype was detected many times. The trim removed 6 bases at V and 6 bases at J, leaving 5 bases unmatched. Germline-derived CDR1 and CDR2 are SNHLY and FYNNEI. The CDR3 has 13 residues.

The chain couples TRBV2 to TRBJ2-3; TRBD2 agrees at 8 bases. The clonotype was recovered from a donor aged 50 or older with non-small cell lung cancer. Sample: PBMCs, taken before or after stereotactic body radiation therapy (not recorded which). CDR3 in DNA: TGTGCCAGCAGAGACGGGGGGGCGGATACGCAGTATTTT. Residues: CASRDGGADTQYF.